Reported below is one TCR beta chain. The sample originates from a study of blood T cell repertoires in COVID-19. Study at large: COVID-19 samples from acute and convalescent phases originated in the United States, Italy and Spain. In each case, the material was cDNA or gDNA derived from T cells, B-cell-depleted T cells, or PBMCs.

Authors' processing steps: Nucleated cell number was recorded as an estimate derived from reference gene primer amplification. Method: immunoSEQ multiplex PCR; TCRdb's copy keeps in-frame clones and lacks some. That table is the source of V, J and clone size, and D and trimming were worked out from the DNA. The sample yields around 140,000 clones, approximately 87% seen once. Germline trimming cut 8 bases from V and 6 bases from J; bases unmatched to any gene: 12. This CDR3 spans 15 amino acids. Germline values: CDR1 LNHDA, CDR2 SQIVND (reference sequence). The clonotype comes from a man at least 80 years old with acute or convalescent COVID-19. The chain combines TRBV19 with TRBJ1-4; 7 nucleotides agree with TRBD1. Input material: peripheral blood. CDR3 sequence (DNA): TGTGCCAGTGGAGAGTATGGGACAGTGGATGAAAAACTGTTTTTT. It yields the protein CASGEYGTVDEKLFF.